The source of this T cell receptor beta chain is a study of blood T cell repertoires in COVID-19. Background on the study: Sources were T cells, B-cell-depleted T cells, or PBMCs; the material itself was cDNA or gDNA.

Data came from immunoSEQ multiplex PCR; TCRdb stores just in-frame clones and leaves some out. The sample lists 250,000 to 300,000 clones; approximately 86% were seen once. The V end was cut by 4 bases, the J end by 1 base, with 14 bases between. Germline values: CDR1 MNHEY, CDR2 SMNVEV (reference sequence). There are 16 residues in the CDR3. The sequence came from a woman under 40 who had recovered from COVID-19. The V and J genes are TRBV27 and TRBJ2-1; D is perhaps TRBD1 (5 bases). The sequencing input was PBMCs or T cells enriched from blood (not recorded which). CDR3 DNA: TGTGCCAGCAGTTCCCGTGTAGGGGATTCCTACAATGAGCAGTTCTTC. It encodes CASSSRVGDSYNEQFF.